The text below deals with one T cell receptor (beta chain). No antigen is known for it. Per-base quality was not reported, and no clone a single base away is much larger than it. The receptor library was made with the immunoSEQ multiplex PCR assay. The hsTCRB Kit was used according to the manufacturer's protocol to amplify rearranged TCR beta chain sequences. An Illumina MiSeq was used to sequence the TCRB libraries. The original pipeline was this. Demultiplexing, trimming and gene mapping were performed with the kit vendor's proprietary platform. The source is immuneACCESS, and TCRdb retained only in-frame sequences with V and J called. Part of the clones is not carried over; for the studies checked, unresolved V genes explain less than half of this, and the remainder is unexplained. The DNA gave D and trimming, while V, J and clone size come from that table. The table for this sample lists 23,000 or so clones; around 79% of them were counted only once. The top ten clones comprise roughly a tenth of the sample.

This sample is part of a study of a mutant IDH1 vaccine in newly diagnosed glioma (dated by TCRdb to about 2021). At the level of the whole study: Across visits V03 through V10, patients got a total of eight vaccinations, given in weeks 1, 3, 5, 7, 11, 15, 19 and 23. Prior to enrollment, patients had been given standard therapy consisting of radiotherapy alone, temozolomide alone, or radiochemotherapy with temozolomide, with the combination given to most patients. Peripheral blood was collected at six visits: V03 (baseline), V05, V07, V10, V12 and V13. For exploratory analyses, longitudinal TCRB deep sequencing was carried out in 25 treated patients wherever samples were available. Vaccination began 4-6 weeks after radiotherapy alone, or alongside temozolomide cycles in the chemotherapy-containing groups. The roughly 33 treated patients were roughly 62% male and about 38% female, with a mean age of approximately 40 years. The full study reports these points: Pseudoprogression appeared unrelated to alterations in the top peripheral T cell clonotypes detected by TCRB sequencing. Immune responses induced by the vaccine were seen in approximately 93% of patients across multiple MHC alleles. It was noted by the authors that analyses of patient blood samples could not be reproduced owing to sample limitations. Availability determined which PBMC samples were chosen for TCRB deep sequencing.

This sample's time point label indicates: week 5, during vaccination. Each vaccine dose, consisting of 300 ug of a 20-mer mutant IDH1 peptide in Montanide, was administered subcutaneously with topical imiquimod. Donors had newly diagnosed WHO grade 3 or 4 IDH1-mutant astrocytomas with loss of nuclear ATRX. The samples were drawn from NOA16, a multicentre, single-arm, open-label phase I trial in Germany that tested a mutant IDH1 peptide vaccine in humans for the first time. The DNeasy Blood and Tissue Kit was used to extract genomic DNA from EDTA blood for TCRB sequencing. CDR1 and CDR2 are drawn from the germline V gene: WSHSY, SAAADI. Trimming accounts for 3 bases at V and 3 bases at J, while the number of junction bases matched to no gene is 3. The CDR3 starts with the cysteine, ends with the phenylalanine, and has 15 residues. The only DNA kept is the CDR3, 45 bases in frame from the first base.

The clonotype was recovered from a man aged 40-49 years with glioma. The specimen comprised PBMCs, sampled from a glioma patient whose treatment included an IDH1 peptide vaccine. Here the chain combines TRBV10-2 and TRBJ2-5; TRBD1 matches 11 bases in the middle. The DNA reads as follows: TGCGCCAGCAGTGACCGGGACAGGGGGAAAGAGACCCAGTACTTC. Translated, this gives CASSDRDRGKETQYF.